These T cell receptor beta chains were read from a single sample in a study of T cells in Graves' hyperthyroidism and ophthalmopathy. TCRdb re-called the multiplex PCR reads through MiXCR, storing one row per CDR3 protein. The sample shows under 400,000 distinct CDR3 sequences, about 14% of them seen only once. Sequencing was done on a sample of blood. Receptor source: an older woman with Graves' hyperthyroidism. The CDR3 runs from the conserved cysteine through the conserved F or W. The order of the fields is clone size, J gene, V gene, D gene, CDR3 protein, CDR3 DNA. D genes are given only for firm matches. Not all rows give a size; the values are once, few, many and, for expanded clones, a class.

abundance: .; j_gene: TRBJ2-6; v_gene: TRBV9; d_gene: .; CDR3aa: CASSPGAGALTGANVLTF; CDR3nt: TGTGCCAGCTCACCAGGGGCGGGGGCCCTAACTGGGGCCAACGTCCTGACTTTC
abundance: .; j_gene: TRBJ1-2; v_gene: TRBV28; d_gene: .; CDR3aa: CASIPPVGTINYGYTF; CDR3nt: TGTGCCAGCATCCCCCCGGTAGGAACTATTAACTATGGCTACACCTTC
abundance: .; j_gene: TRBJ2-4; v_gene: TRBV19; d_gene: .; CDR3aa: CASKQGNNIQYF; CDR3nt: TGTGCCAGTAAGCAGGGGAACAACATTCAGTACTTC
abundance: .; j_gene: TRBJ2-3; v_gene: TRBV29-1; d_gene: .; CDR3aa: CSAARGSTDTQYF; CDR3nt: TGCAGCGCCGCAAGGGGCAGCACAGATACGCAGTATTTT
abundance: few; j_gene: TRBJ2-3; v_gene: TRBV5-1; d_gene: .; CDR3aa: CASSPSQGTDTQYF; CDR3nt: TGCGCCAGCAGCCCTAGCCAAGGTACAGATACGCAGTATTTT
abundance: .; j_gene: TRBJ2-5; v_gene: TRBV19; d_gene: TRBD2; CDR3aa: CASSMASGRQTQYF; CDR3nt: TGTGCCAGTAGTATGGCTAGCGGGAGGCAGACCCAGTACTTC
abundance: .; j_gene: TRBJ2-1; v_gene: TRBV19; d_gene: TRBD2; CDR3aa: CASSIAETSLTNEQFF; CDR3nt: TGTGCCAGTAGTATAGCTGAGACTAGCCTTACGAATGAGCAGTTCTTC
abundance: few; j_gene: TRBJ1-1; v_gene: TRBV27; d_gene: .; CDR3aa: CASGQGIEAFF; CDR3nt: TGTGCCAGCGGGCAGGGAATTGAAGCTTTCTTT
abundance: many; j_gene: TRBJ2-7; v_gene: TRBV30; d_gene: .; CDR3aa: CAWSTLGLSYEQYF; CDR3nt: TGTGCCTGGAGTACCCTAGGACTATCCTACGAGCAGTACTTC
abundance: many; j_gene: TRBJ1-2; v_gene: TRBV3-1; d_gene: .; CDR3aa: CASSQQYNYGYTF; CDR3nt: TGTGCCAGCAGCCAACAGTATAACTATGGCTACACCTTC
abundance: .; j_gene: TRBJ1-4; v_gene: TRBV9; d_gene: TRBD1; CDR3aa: CASSRSTGAEEKLFF; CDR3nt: TGTGCCAGCAGCCGCTCGACAGGGGCGGAAGAAAAACTGTTTTTT
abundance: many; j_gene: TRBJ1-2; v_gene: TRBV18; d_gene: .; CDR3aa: CASSSDRTYGYTF; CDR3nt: TGTGCCAGCTCATCCGACAGGACCTATGGCTACACCTTC
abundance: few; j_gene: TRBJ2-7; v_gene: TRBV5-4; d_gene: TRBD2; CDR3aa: CASSREGVSSYEQYF; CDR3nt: TGTGCCAGCAGCCGGGAGGGGGTGAGCTCCTACGAGCAGTACTTC
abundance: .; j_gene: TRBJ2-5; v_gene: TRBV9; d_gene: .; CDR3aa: CASSVGAVELETQYF; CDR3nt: TGTGCCAGCAGCGTAGGCGCTGTAGAGTTGGAGACCCAGTACTTC